This note documents a single T cell receptor (beta chain) sequence. Its antigen is currently not known. Base-call qualities are not available, and no considerably larger clone is one nucleotide away. All of the isolated RNA was reverse transcribed with the High Capacity cDNA Reverse Transcription Kit, so expressed TCRB transcripts were sequenced. Deep immunoSEQ sequencing was performed on naive, central memory and regulatory T cell samples, with an average of around 3.5 million total reads per sample. After sorted cells were lysed in RLT buffer, RNA was extracted with DNase-treated RNeasy Micro or Mini kits, with the choice depending on cell number. To prevent cross-contamination, each cell subset was processed individually, whereas patient and healthy donor samples were processed jointly. The immunoSEQ multiplex PCR was used to amplify TCRB sequences from cDNA, yielding 87-bp fragments that span the CDR3 region. Amplicons were sequenced on the Illumina HiSeq platform. Turning to the authors' computational methods: Synthetic template baselines were used to correct PCR bias computationally, reads within Hamming distance 2 were collapsed together, and singletons that could not be merged were discarded. Reads were aligned against IMGT so that V, D and J genes, CDR3 length and insertions or deletions at six rearrangement sites could be assigned. Within each subset, clonotype counts were normalized to sorted cell number, after which true diversity and Gini coefficients were computed with the tcR R package. The overlap coefficient, calculated on TCRB nucleotide sequences, was used to measure repertoire sharing. Out-of-frame TCRB sequences from naive cells were analyzed to stand in for the pre-selection repertoire. TCRdb mirrors the immuneACCESS table, restricted to in-frame sequences. Some clones are absent from its copies; in checked studies, under half trace to an unresolved V gene, and the reason for the others is unknown. The DNA gave D and trimming, while V, J and clone size come from that table. The sample yields about 280,000 clones; 15% were counted once. The top ten clonotypes cover roughly 0.015% of the sample.

These data come from a study of beta chain features in type 1 diabetes (dated by TCRdb to the late 2010s). Regarding the complete study: Patients and healthy donors did not differ in mean age, gender distribution, total cell number or subset yield. Regulatory and stem cell-like memory subsets were isolated from only 8 patients and roughly eight healthy donors, whereas naive and central memory subsets came from all 30 or so donors. The study compared the TCRB repertoires of sorted circulating CD4+ T cell subsets in recently diagnosed type 1 diabetes patients with those in matched healthy donors. A total of 107,917,701 sorted cells were examined across all samples, and the number of cells per subset was strongly correlated with RNA yield.

Each donor gave one peripheral blood draw, about 100 mL on average, collected into heparinised tubes. Naive, central memory, regulatory and stem cell-like memory CD4+ T cells were sorted on a BD FACSAria II using a panel including CD45RO, CCR7, CD25, CD127, CD95 and CD27. A purity above 95% was achieved for all sorted populations. PBMCs were isolated right away by Lymphoprep density gradient centrifugation and were stained directly, without culture. So that batch effects would be minimized, each experiment stained and sorted samples in pairs, pairing one healthy donor with one patient. Study-level results and caveats: Naive, central memory and regulatory TCRB repertoires appeared to be more alike among patients than among healthy donors. HLA sub-analyses involved small numbers of individuals, so any influence of HLA type on TCRB rearrangement remained unresolved. Because cDNA rather than genomic DNA was sequenced, highly expressing activated cells could have been over-represented, although no difference in activation and CD3 levels was found between groups. A moderate but significant shortening of TCRB CDR3 length was observed in type 1 diabetes patients in all four CD4+ subsets. Patients with type 1 diabetes made fewer insertions and deleted more nucleotides at VDJ recombination sites, implying thymic rearrangement abnormalities. PCR might favor shorter templates, but patient and control samples were amplified and corrected together, so any skew would affect both groups equally.

The specimen sequenced was naive CD4+ T cells from blood. The intended sense of this specimen's cell subset or site label: true naive CD4+ T cells. The TCR sequence derives from a young man with type 1 diabetes.

DNA sequence: TGTGCCAGCAGCCGACTGTGGACCGGGGAGCTGTTTTTT. Translated, it reads CASSRLWTGELFF. Recombination linked TRBV11-2 to TRBJ2-2; the D gene remains uncertain. The V and J ends are trimmed by 5 bases and 5 bases, leaving 9 bases between them. The CDR3 starts with the cysteine, ends with the phenylalanine, and has 13 residues. The retained sequence is limited to the CDR3, 39 bases, with the frame set at the first base. Via the germline V gene, CDR1 is SGHAT and CDR2 FQNNGV.